The rows below give T cell receptor beta chains drawn from one sample of a study of T cell responses to AZD1222 COVID-19 vaccine. The data were produced by immunoSEQ multiplex PCR, yet TCRdb's version contains in-frame clones alone and is incomplete. The sample consists of 130,000 or so clones, 85% to 95% of them appearing once. Sequencing was performed on peripheral blood, taken on day 0 of AZD1222 vaccination. These receptor sequences come from an adult in good health. CDR3s include the opening cysteine and the closing phenylalanine or tryptophan. The D gene is left open where the match is weak. Rows give clone size only sometimes, using once, few, many, or a class for an expanded clone.

d_gene	v_gene	abundance	j_gene	CDR3nt	CDR3aa
TRBD1	TRBV5-1	NA	TRBJ1-2	TGCGCCAGCAGCCAGGGACAGCAGCATGGCTACACCTTC	CASSQGQQHGYTF
TRBD1	TRBV24-1	NA	TRBJ2-1	TGTGCCACCGGGGGGGACAGGGGATACAATGAGCAGTTCTTC	CATGGDRGYNEQFF
TRBD2	TRBV3-1/TRBV3-2	NA	TRBJ2-2	TGTGCCAGCAGCCCCCACACTAGCGGGGGGGCCGGGGAGCTGTTTTTT	CASSPHTSGGAGELFF
NA	TRBV3-1/TRBV3-2	NA	TRBJ2-5	TGTGCCAGCAGCCCCCAATCGGTAGAGACCCAGTACTTC	CASSPQSVETQYF
TRBD1	TRBV11-3	NA	TRBJ2-2	TGTGCCAGCAGCCAGGACAGGGGGCATACCGGGGAGCTGTTTTTT	CASSQDRGHTGELFF
TRBD1	TRBV11-3	NA	TRBJ2-1	TGTGCCAGCAGCCTCCTGGACAGGGCCGTGAATGAGCAGTTCTTC	CASSLLDRAVNEQFF
NA	TRBV13	NA	TRBJ1-1	TGTGCCAGCAGCGGCAGACCGGACACTGAAGCTTTCTTT	CASSGRPDTEAFF
TRBD2	TRBV27	NA	TRBJ2-1	TGTGCCAGCAGTTTATACGGGGGGAGCCGCAATGAGCAGTTCTTC	CASSLYGGSRNEQFF
NA	TRBV19	NA	TRBJ1-1	TGTGCCAGTAGTATTTTGGAGAACACTGAAGCTTTCTTT	CASSILENTEAFF
NA	TRBV4-1	few	TRBJ1-3	TGCGCCAGCAGCCAAGAATTCAGTACAGTTTCCTCTGGAAACACCATATATTTT	CASSQEFSTVSSGNTIYF
NA	TRBV11-2	NA	TRBJ1-6	TGTGCCAGCAGCTTAGCCTCATATTCACCCCTCCACTTT	CASSLASYSPLHF
TRBD1	TRBV7-2	NA	TRBJ1-3	TGTGCCAGCAGCTTATGGGACAGTCTTCGGAACACCATATATTTT	CASSLWDSLRNTIYF
NA	TRBV3-1/TRBV3-2	NA	TRBJ1-2	TGTGCCAGCAGCCAATCGGCAGGGGCAGTGGACTATGGCTACACCTTC	CASSQSAGAVDYGYTF
NA	TRBV30	NA	TRBJ1-1	TGTGCCTGGAGTGAGGGGGGAAACACTGAAGCTTTCTTT	CAWSEGGNTEAFF
TRBD1	TRBV15	NA	TRBJ1-1	TGTGCCACCAGCAGGGACAGGGGGGACACTGAAGCTTTCTTT	CATSRDRGDTEAFF
NA	TRBV12-3/TRBV12-4	NA	TRBJ1-5	TGTGCCAGCAGTTCGACACAGGGTGCCCAGCATTTT	CASSSTQGAQHF
NA	TRBV7-9	NA	TRBJ2-2	TGTGCCAGCAGCCCCCCCGGGACTCACCGATACACCGGGGAGCTGTTTTTT	CASSPPGTHRYTGELFF
NA	TRBV5-1	NA	TRBJ1-1	TGCGCCAGCAGCTTGGGCAGGGAGGGTGAAGCTTTCTTT	CASSLGREGEAFF
NA	TRBV2	NA	TRBJ2-6	TGTGCCAGCCGGTTCTCTGGGGCCAACGTCCTGACTTTC	CASRFSGANVLTF
TRBD1	TRBV6-6	NA	TRBJ1-2	TGTGCCAGCAGCGACAGGGGAGTCGTCTATGGCTACACCTTC	CASSDRGVVYGYTF
NA	TRBV6-5	NA	TRBJ2-1	TGTGCCAGCAGTTACTCCTACAGGGCGGCCTACAATGAGCAGTTCTTC	CASSYSYRAAYNEQFF
TRBD2	TRBV27	NA	TRBJ2-3	TGTGCCAGCAGTATACTAGCGGGAGGAACAGATACGCAGTATTTT	CASSILAGGTDTQYF
TRBD1	TRBV5-5	NA	TRBJ1-2	TGTGCCAGCGGAGAACAGGGGGCAAGAATCGGGACCTTC	CASGEQGARIGTF
NA	TRBV30	NA	TRBJ1-3	TGTGCCTGGATGGGGGGGAATAGTGGAAACACCATATATTTT	CAWMGGNSGNTIYF
NA	TRBV5-1	NA	TRBJ2-1	TGCGCCAGCAGCTTGTCCCGGACAGGAGGGTACAATGAGCAGTTCTTC	CASSLSRTGGYNEQFF
TRBD1	TRBV30	NA	TRBJ1-3	TGTGCCTGGTCCCAGGGACAGTCTGGAAACACCATATATTTT	CAWSQGQSGNTIYF
NA	TRBV18	NA	TRBJ1-1	TGTGCCAGCTCACCACCTCAGGGTTTGGAGGCTTTCTTT	CASSPPQGLEAFF
TRBD1	TRBV13	NA	TRBJ1-3	TGTGCCAGCAGCTCCGACAGGGGATCGGGAAACACCATATATTTT	CASSSDRGSGNTIYF
NA	TRBV12-3/TRBV12-4	NA	TRBJ1-1	TGTGCCAGCAGTTTAACCGGACAGACTGAAGCTTTCTTT	CASSLTGQTEAFF
TRBD2	TRBV18	NA	TRBJ2-1	TGTGCCAGCTCGAGGGGGACTAGCGGGGGAACGACCAGTGAGCAGTTCTTC	CASSRGTSGGTTSEQFF
NA	TRBV19	NA	TRBJ2-3	TGTGCCAGTAATCAGGGATTGACAGATACGCAGTATTTT	CASNQGLTDTQYF
TRBD1	TRBV6-5	NA	TRBJ2-7	TGTGCCAGCAGTTCCTGGACAGGTAGCTCCTACGAGCAGTACTTC	CASSSWTGSSYEQYF
TRBD1	TRBV5-4	NA	TRBJ2-7	TGTGCCAGCAGCTTGGGGGGACAGGGGGCGGGAGAGCAGTACTTC	CASSLGGQGAGEQYF
NA	TRBV5-6	NA	TRBJ1-2	TGTGCCAGCAGCTTCTCCCTCCTTGGCTACACCTTC	CASSFSLLGYTF